The sequence of this T cell receptor beta chain was determined in a study of cytomegalovirus exposure and HLA in healthy donors. With 60 Vbeta and 13 Jbeta primers, the PCR was carried out. Assay used: immunoSEQ multiplex PCR; TCRdb lists only in-frame clones, some missing. The data hold 60,000 or so clones, with approximately 83% observed a single time. Regarding this clone: Its antigen is not identified.

The CDR3 has 15 amino acids. With 5 bases removed from V and 4 bases from J, the gap between germline ends came to 14 bases. Germline V gene lookup returns CDR1 SEHNR and CDR2 FQNEAQ (reference sequence). General observations from the study: TRBV6-2, TRBV6-3 and other indistinguishable V segments were excluded.

Regarding donors, all were healthy bone marrow donors. This TCR was sampled from a female donor in good health and CMV-seronegative. The chain uses TRBV7-9 and TRBJ1-4; D might be TRBD1 (6 bases). Sequencing was done on a sample of PBMCs. The CDR3: CASSAQGRGNEKLFF. In nucleotides, the CDR3 is TGTGCCAGCAGCGCCCAGGGGCGCGGTAATGAAAAACTGTTTTTT.